Listed below are T cell receptor beta chains from one sample, sequenced in a study of human T cells and chemical hapten exposure. MiXCR was run by TCRdb on the RACE reads, yielding one entry per CDR3 protein. This table holds fewer than 400,000 distinct CDR3 sequences, around 7% found once. Sequenced material: whole blood, taken in connection with sensitization to the hapten diphenylcyclopropenone (DPC). The origin of the receptors is a woman aged 18-30 years with alopecia areata. Some clones in this sample may be carry-over from other donors' samples. The CDR3 runs from the conserved cysteine through the conserved F or W. The D gene is left open where the match is weak. The listing skips clone size in some rows; elsewhere it reads once, few, many or a size class.

v_call	d_call	j_call	clone_size	cdr3_nt	cdr3_aa
TRBV7-2	-	TRBJ2-3	many	TGTGCCAGCAGCCCACAAGTTGGGCCCGGCACAGATACGCAGTATTTT	CASSPQVGPGTDTQYF
TRBV12-3/TRBV12-4	-	TRBJ1-3	-	TGTGCCAGCTACCGTCGAGGGGGAGTTGGAAACACCATATATTTT	CASYRRGGVGNTIYF
TRBV20-1	-	TRBJ1-2	-	TGCAGTGCTATCAGGGATATATATGGCTACACCTTC	CSAIRDIYGYTF
TRBV7-2	TRBD2	TRBJ2-5	-	TGTGCCAGCAGCTTAGCGCCTAGCGGACTCCAAGAGACCCAGTACTTC	CASSLAPSGLQETQYF
TRBV6-2/TRBV6-3	-	TRBJ1-5	many	TGTGCCAGCAAGCCGGGATCCAATAGCAATCAGCCCCAGCATTTT	CASKPGSNSNQPQHF
TRBV6-6	-	TRBJ2-7	many	TGTGCCAGCGGGTCCGATAGAAATAACCCCCTCTACGAGCAGTACTTC	CASGSDRNNPLYEQYF
TRBV2	-	TRBJ1-1	few	TGTGCCAGCAGTGGCAGGAGTCGTAACACTGAAGCTTTCTTT	CASSGRSRNTEAFF
TRBV6-1	-	TRBJ1-4	few	TGTGCCAGCGGCGGCGGGGGAGGTGAAAAACTGTTTTTT	CASGGGGGEKLFF
TRBV4-2	TRBD2	TRBJ2-1	many	TGTGCCAGCAGCCAAGCTGGCGGGGGGCGGTCCAGTGAGCAGTTCTTC	CASSQAGGGRSSEQFF
TRBV10-3	TRBD1	TRBJ2-5	-	TGTGCCATCACCAAAGGGGACAGGGCAGGCGAGACCCAGTACTTC	CAITKGDRAGETQYF
TRBV7-9	TRBD2	TRBJ2-4	-	TGTGCCAGCAGCCCTCCTCGGCGGGGGGGAGCCAAAAACATTCAGTACTTC	CASSPPRRGGAKNIQYF
TRBV5-1	TRBD2	TRBJ2-1	-	TGCGCCAGCAGCTCAGCGGGGGGGCTCGCCAATGAGCAGTTCTTC	CASSSAGGLANEQFF
TRBV5-1	TRBD2	TRBJ2-7	few	TGCGCCAGCAGCTTGGGGGAGGGCCGCTACGAGCAGTACTTC	CASSLGEGRYEQYF
TRBV10-3	TRBD1	TRBJ1-2	-	TGTGCCATCAGTGCCGCCGGACAGGGGGCGCGTGGCTACACCTTC	CAISAAGQGARGYTF
TRBV9	-	TRBJ2-7	-	TGTGCCAGCAGCGTAGCAGGGGTTGGGAGCGAGCAGTACTTC	CASSVAGVGSEQYF
TRBV6-6	TRBD1	TRBJ2-1	-	TGTGCCAGCAGCGGCCGGGACAGGGGGTCAGGGGAGCAGTTCTTC	CASSGRDRGSGEQFF
TRBV12-3/TRBV12-4	-	TRBJ2-2	-	TGTGCCAGCACCCCAGGGTTCCCCGGGGAGCTGTTTTTT	CASTPGFPGELFF
TRBV7-9	TRBD1	TRBJ1-1	few	TGTGCCAGCAGCCTGGACAGGAGCACTGAAGCTTTCTTT	CASSLDRSTEAFF
TRBV20-1	TRBD2	TRBJ2-2	-	TGCAGTGCTAGAGATCTAGCGGGGGAAACCGGGGAGCTGTTTTTT	CSARDLAGETGELFF
TRBV12-3/TRBV12-4	TRBD1	TRBJ2-2	few	TGTGCCAGCAGCGACAGGGCACGACAGGGTAGGGGCACCGGGGAGCTGTTTTTT	CASSDRARQGRGTGELFF
TRBV7-4	-	TRBJ1-4	many	TGTGCCAGCAGCTTAGGGGGACATTGGACCCTCCCAACTAATGAAAAACTGTTTTTT	CASSLGGHWTLPTNEKLFF
TRBV3-1	-	TRBJ2-2	-	TGTGCCAGCAGCCAAGATCTGTCCTCCTCGAACACCGGGGAGCTGTTTTTT	CASSQDLSSSNTGELFF
TRBV2	-	TRBJ1-1	-	TGTGCCAGCAGTACGCTGGGGGCGGACACTGAAGCTTTCTTT	CASSTLGADTEAFF
TRBV7-9	TRBD2	TRBJ2-5	-	TGTGCCAGCACCAGACTAGCGTCCACGGGGTACCAAGAGACCCAGTACTTC	CASTRLASTGYQETQYF
TRBV7-8	-	TRBJ2-5	many	TGTGCCAGCAGCCCGAGGGACCAAGAGACCCAGTACTTC	CASSPRDQETQYF
TRBV7-2	-	TRBJ2-5	many	TGTGCCAGCAGCTCGAACCAACAAGAGACCCAGTACTTC	CASSSNQQETQYF
TRBV7-2	-	TRBJ2-4	few	TGTGCCAGCAGCCCCATAGCCAAAAACATTCAGTACTTC	CASSPIAKNIQYF
TRBV12-3/TRBV12-4	TRBD1	TRBJ1-2	many	TGTGCCAGCAGCCCTACAGGGGGCTATGGCTACACCTTC	CASSPTGGYGYTF
TRBV5-1	-	TRBJ1-1	-	TGCGCCAGCAGCCCGACTTCAGGGGTTATTGGGGGAGCTTTCTTT	CASSPTSGVIGGAFF
TRBV4-1	TRBD2	TRBJ2-6	many	TGCGCCAGCAGCCGCCAAGGGTTAGCGGGGGGTATTTCCTCTGGGGCCAACGTCCTGACTTTC	CASSRQGLAGGISSGANVLTF
TRBV6-5	-	TRBJ1-5	few	TGTGCCAGCAGTCGAGGGGCAGGGAGGGATCAGCCCCAGCATTTT	CASSRGAGRDQPQHF
TRBV4-2	-	TRBJ1-1	few	TGTGCCAGCAGCCGTGAAACAGGGCAGACTGAAGCTTTCTTT	CASSRETGQTEAFF
TRBV11-1	-	TRBJ2-7	few	TGTGCCAGCACCGATTCGGGGGACCTGTACTTC	CASTDSGDLYF
TRBV4-1	-	TRBJ1-6	few	TGCGCCAGCAGCCTAATACTGGGTAATAATTCACCCCTCCACTTT	CASSLILGNNSPLHF
TRBV10-3	TRBD1	TRBJ2-2	-	TGTGCCATCAGTGTGACAGGGAATTCCGGGGAGCTGTTTTTT	CAISVTGNSGELFF
TRBV7-8	-	TRBJ2-1	few	TGTGCCAGCAGCTACGATCTCGTATTCTCCTACAATGAGCAGTTCTTC	CASSYDLVFSYNEQFF
TRBV29-1	-	TRBJ1-1	-	TGCAGCGTAGGGGACACTGAAGCTTTCTTT	CSVGDTEAFF
TRBV29-1	-	TRBJ2-1	many	TGCAGCGCCGACCCGAGCTCCTACAATGAGCAGTTCTTC	CSADPSSYNEQFF
TRBV4-3	-	TRBJ2-6	-	TGCGCCAGCAGCCCAGAGGGGGGCTCTTTTTCTGGGGCCAACGTCCTGACTTTC	CASSPEGGSFSGANVLTF
TRBV11-2	-	TRBJ2-2	many	TGTGCCAGCAGCTTAGGGGTTACCGGGGAGCTGTTTTTT	CASSLGVTGELFF
TRBV5-1	-	TRBJ2-2	-	TGCGCCAGCAGCCTCCGCCCAGGACCAGCCGGGGAGCTGTTTTTT	CASSLRPGPAGELFF
TRBV29-1	-	TRBJ1-2	many	TGCAGCGTCAAAGGGGTCAGGGCGAATGGCTACACCTTC	CSVKGVRANGYTF
TRBV5-1	-	TRBJ1-1	-	TGCGCCAGCAGCTTGCTTGCAGGGGCCGCGAACACTGAAGCTTTCTTT	CASSLLAGAANTEAFF
TRBV7-2	-	TRBJ1-4	many	TGTGCCAGCAGCCGAACAGGGCCGGGGGAAAAACTGTTTTTT	CASSRTGPGEKLFF
TRBV6-1	TRBD1	TRBJ2-7	many	TGTGCCAGCAGTGCAACAGGGGGCGCCTCCTACGAGCAGTACTTC	CASSATGGASYEQYF
TRBV11-1	TRBD2	TRBJ2-4	few	TGTGCCAGCAGCGCATCGACTAGCGGGGGGCCCCTAGCCAAAAACATTCAGTACTTC	CASSASTSGGPLAKNIQYF
TRBV12-3/TRBV12-4	TRBD1	TRBJ2-3	-	TGTGCCAGCAGTTCCGGACAGGGCCAGCGGGATACGCAGTATTTT	CASSSGQGQRDTQYF
TRBV6-2/TRBV6-3	TRBD1	TRBJ1-1	few	TGTGCCAGCAGTAAAAGACAGGGGACGAATACTGAAGCTTTCTTT	CASSKRQGTNTEAFF
TRBV19	TRBD2	TRBJ2-2	-	TGTGCCAGTAGTGCGACTAGCGGGGGTCCTGAGCTGTTTTTT	CASSATSGGPELFF
TRBV14	-	TRBJ2-5	-	TGTGCCAGCAGCCAAGTGGGTTTGCAATCCCAAGAGACCCAGTACTTC	CASSQVGLQSQETQYF
TRBV20-1	-	TRBJ1-6	many	TGCAGTGCTACTACAGGGACTTGGAATTCACCCCTCCACTTT	CSATTGTWNSPLHF
TRBV6-2/TRBV6-3	TRBD1	TRBJ2-1	-	TGTGCCAGCAGTTACCGAACAGTAGGGACAGACAATGAGCAGTTCTTC	CASSYRTVGTDNEQFF
TRBV6-6	-	TRBJ2-3	-	TGTGCCAGCAGTGGGGCCCCAGATACGCAGTATTTT	CASSGAPDTQYF
TRBV4-3	-	TRBJ2-1	many	TGCGCCAGCAGCCAAGGGGTCTACAATGAGCAGTTCTTC	CASSQGVYNEQFF
TRBV5-6	TRBD1	TRBJ1-2	-	TGTGCCAGCAGCTTGCGGACAGGGGATCTTGACTATGGCTACACCTTC	CASSLRTGDLDYGYTF